This T cell receptor beta chain stems from a study of cytomegalovirus exposure and HLA in healthy donors. PCR involved 60 Vbeta and 13 Jbeta primers. The repertoire was sequenced with immunoSEQ multiplex PCR; TCRdb's copy has only in-frame clones and lacks some. The sample's table shows about 160,000 clones. Germline values: CDR1 SGHRS, CDR2 YFSETQ. V dropped 4 bases and J dropped 6 bases, with 21 bases sitting between them. This CDR3 contains 16 residues. This receptor was taken from a man in his thirties or forties in good health and CMV-seronegative. The genes are TRBV5-1 and TRBJ2-3, with a possible D match to TRBD1 (7 bases). Sequencing was performed on PBMCs. The CDR3 DNA sequence: TGCGCCAGCAGCGCTACAGGGGACTCCCCGATCGATACGCAGTATTTT. Protein sequence: CASSATGDSPIDTQYF.